One and the same sample provided the 16 T cell receptor beta chains below, sequenced in a study of regulatory T cells in long-lasting Graves disease. According to the study, TCR beta libraries were built with iRepertoire HTBI primers and CDR3-region Arm-PCR. In TCRdb, the multiplex PCR reads were re-called with MiXCR into one record per CDR3 protein. The repertoire holds 200,000 to 250,000 distinct CDR3 sequences, roughly 21% seen once, with about 15% in the top ten. Time point described: newly diagnosed GD, antithyroid drugs for less than 3 months. The TCR library was prepared using RNA isolated from PBMCs. The source was peripheral blood mononuclear cells (PBMCs), collected at new diagnosis, from a patient treated with antithyroid drugs. The receptors derive from a female donor with Graves disease.

In regard to this clonotype: With only one base between it and a far larger clone, this is likely a read error. This sequence joins TRBV6-1 and TRBJ1-1; no clear D gene. The V gene's germline CDR1 is MNHNS and CDR2 SASEGT. There are 12 residues in the CDR3. CDR3 sequence reads: CASTHGRTVAFF. The DNA of the CDR3 is TGTGCCAGCACCCACGGCCGAACTGTAGCTTTCTTT.

This clonotype was counted many times. The J gene is TRBJ2-3, the V gene TRBV7-3, with D unclear. The CDR3 extends over 14 amino acids. The V end lost 1 base, the J end lost 1 base, and 6 bases lay between the germline ends. The V gene's germline CDR1 is SGHTA and CDR2 FQGTGA. DNA for the CDR3: TGTGCCAGCAGCTTAAGGCCGGGCACAGATACGCAGTATTTT. Translated: CASSLRPGTDTQYF.

This clonotype was detected ten times or more. V usage is TRBV5-5 and J usage is TRBJ2-1; 10 nucleotides match TRBD1. This CDR3 spans 16 amino acids. The J segment lost 7 bases and the V segment lost 4 bases, leaving 11 bases of the junction unmatched. Germline lookup yields CDR1 SGHKS and CDR2 YYEKEE (reference sequence). The CDR3 loop reads CASSRTRQGAINEQFF. The CDR3 nucleotides are TGTGCCAGCAGCCGAACTCGACAGGGGGCGATAAATGAGCAGTTCTTC.

This clonotype was counted a single time. V usage is TRBV24-1 and J usage is TRBJ2-1; 9 bases are a match to TRBD1. V trimming: 4 bases; J trimming: 4 bases; junction bases outside the gene matches: 7. The CDR3 loop spans 16 amino acids. Germline CDR1 is KGHDR and CDR2 is SFDVKD. As DNA, the CDR3 is TGTGCCACCAGTGACTCACAGGGGGCGCGGTACAATGAGCAGTTCTTC. It specifies CATSDSQGARYNEQFF.

This clonotype was observed at least ten times. An end of the junction differs from the germline gene, which may be a read error. CDR3 coding DNA: TGTGCCACCAGCAGTAAGGCACTAGCGGGGGACTTC. This sequence encodes CATSSKALAGDF. This chain joins TRBV15 and TRBJ2-1, with 11 bases identical to TRBD2. Germline loops: CDR1 LNHNV, CDR2 YYDKDF (reference sequence). This CDR3 has 12 amino acids.

Many counts were recorded for this clonotype. The chain links TRBV10-3 to TRBJ2-3; perhaps TRBD2 as D (5 bases). V lost 6 bases, J lost 0 bases, and 16 bases lay in between. The CDR3 is 16 residues long. Looked up from germline, CDR1 is ENHRY and CDR2 is SYGVKD. The CDR3, as DNA: TGTGCCATCAGCCCCTTACCCGGGGTGAGCACAGATACGCAGTATTTT. This encodes CAISPLPGVSTDTQYF.

This clonotype appeared many times. The CDR3 spells CASRVVGVGSDEQYF. In DNA, the CDR3 is TGTGCCAGCAGAGTCGTTGGAGTAGGGTCCGACGAGCAGTACTTC. This sequence joins TRBV6-1 and TRBJ2-7; D not certain. This CDR3 region has 15 residues. CDR1 is MNHNS and CDR2 is SASEGT in the germline V gene. V was pared by 6 bases and J by 5 bases, with 20 bases between.

This clonotype was detected many times. The J gene is TRBJ1-5, the V gene TRBV28; TRBD1 agrees at 7 bases. With V trimmed by 4 bases and J by 6 bases, 9 bases remained unmatched. The CDR3 consists of 15 residues. Germline V gene lookup returns CDR1 MDHEN and CDR2 SYDVKM. The CDR3, as DNA: TGTGCCAGCAGTTCTAGGGTGCAGGGGGGTCAGCCCCAGCATTTT. Its protein product is CASSSRVQGGQPQHF.

This clonotype was picked up many times. The chain recombines TRBV3-2 with TRBJ1-5. TRBV3-2 represents a pseudogene. CDR3 length: 16 amino acids. The CDR3 DNA follows: TGTGCCAGCAGCCAAGAAAGGAACAGCGTCAATCAGCCCCAGCATTTT. This codes for CASSQERNSVNQPQHF.

In this sample, this clonotype turned up many times. The chain recombines TRBV20-1 with TRBJ2-5; possible D gene TRBD2, 5 bases. Per the germline V gene, CDR1 is DFQATT and CDR2 is SNEGSKA (reference sequence). Trimming pared 4 bases from V and 2 bases from J, leaving 14 bases between. The length of the CDR3 is 14 residues. The CDR3 DNA is TGCAGTGCTACCAGTTTGGGAGTGCAAGAGACCCAGTACTTC. As protein: CSATSLGVQETQYF.

The chain is built from TRBV6-2 or TRBV6-3 and TRBJ1-5; D gene ambiguous. The V and J ends lost 6 bases and 3 bases respectively, with 12 bases between them. This CDR3 has 14 residues. Germline lookup yields CDR1 MNHEY and CDR2 SVGEGT. CDR3 sequence: CASSQDGVNQPQHF. DNA of the CDR3: TGTGCCAGCAGCCAGGACGGAGTCAATCAGCCCCAGCATTTT.

The chain combines TRBV7-3 with TRBJ2-1; 7 nucleotides agree with TRBD2. The CDR3 length is 15 residues. Looked up from germline, CDR1 is SGHTA and CDR2 is FQGTGA. Unmatched junction bases numbered 7, after V lost 1 base and J lost 7 bases. The chain's CDR3 is CASSLNPGGLNEQFF. For the CDR3, the DNA is TGTGCCAGCAGCTTAAACCCGGGGGGACTGAATGAGCAGTTCTTC.

This clonotype was detected ten times or more. The V call is TRBV15, the J call TRBJ1-2, with a tentative D call TRBD1 (5 bases). Germline V gives CDR1 LNHNV, CDR2 YYDKDF (reference sequence). The CDR3 totals 17 residues. Trimming removed 0 bases at V and 6 bases at J, with 20 bases between. The DNA for the CDR3 is TGTGCCACCAGCAGAGATCGGGACGGACTAGATCTCAATGGCTACACCTTC. This sequence encodes CATSRDRDGLDLNGYTF.

This clonotype was recorded at least ten times. The gene calls are TRBV5-1 and TRBJ2-2; possibly TRBD2 for D (5 bases). Germline V gene data show CDR1 as SGHRS and CDR2 as YFSETQ. V gave up 1 base and J gave up 2 bases, with 9 bases separating them. This CDR3 is 15 amino acids long. CDR3 amino acids: CASSLSSSNTGELFF. Here the CDR3 DNA reads TGCGCCAGCAGCTTGTCCTCTAGCAACACCGGGGAGCTGTTTTTT.

Ten or more counts support this clonotype. The chain couples TRBV20-1 to TRBJ2-5, with 7 bases that match TRBD2. This CDR3 is built from 13 residues. Trimming removed 1 base from V and 5 bases from J; junction bases left unmatched: 4. CDR1 is DFQATT and CDR2 is SNEGSKA in the germline V gene (reference sequence). CDR3 amino acids: CSARVGGVETQYF. DNA of the CDR3: TGCAGTGCTAGAGTTGGGGGGGTGGAGACCCAGTACTTC.

This clonotype has a count of ten or more. The chain links TRBV9 to TRBJ1-6; 9 bases line up with TRBD1. J gave up 4 bases and V 3 bases, and 5 bases lay outside the gene matches. This CDR3 comprises 16 residues. The germline gives CDR1 SGDLS, CDR2 YYNGEE. The CDR3: CASSARDRDYNSPLHF. DNA for the CDR3: TGTGCCAGCAGCGCCCGGGACAGGGATTATAATTCACCCCTCCACTTT.